Listed below are T cell receptor beta chains from one sample, sequenced in a study of T cells in Graves' hyperthyroidism and ophthalmopathy. In TCRdb, the multiplex PCR reads were re-called with MiXCR into one record per CDR3 protein. Among over 500,000 distinct CDR3 sequences, roughly 45% were seen once, and the ten largest hold 44%. Material: peripheral blood or thyroid tissue (not recorded which). The origin of the receptors is an adult woman with Graves' disease, either hyperthyroidism or ophthalmopathy (not recorded which). The CDR3 runs from the conserved cysteine through the conserved F or W. Clone size is stated in some rows and not others, as once, few, many or a class when expanded.

clone size	V gene	J gene	CDR3 protein
few	TRBV5-6	TRBJ2-6	CASSLQGLGANVLTF
.	TRBV7-9	TRBJ2-1	CASSFPQGAMYEQFF
.	TRBV6-1	TRBJ1-5	CASTRFGDQPQHF
.	TRBV10-3	TRBJ2-3	CAISLAGGKDTQYF
many	TRBV20-1	TRBJ1-5	CSASSISRRNQPQHF
.	TRBV7-9	TRBJ2-7	CASSWSGSRNYEQYF
many	TRBV6-5	TRBJ1-1	CASSYTAGDTEAFF
.	TRBV7-9	TRBJ1-5	CASSHRDRVDRSQHF
many	TRBV12-3/TRBV12-4	TRBJ2-7	CASSSSGSYEQYF
many	TRBV29-1	TRBJ1-1	CSAAGQGPQIMNTEAFF
.	TRBV29-1	TRBJ2-2	CSVAGSNTGELFF
many	TRBV4-2	TRBJ1-5	CASSQVEIHQPQHF
.	TRBV25-1	TRBJ2-7	CASSEWTGGSDEQYF
many	TRBV5-5	TRBJ1-1	CASSLRQDMNTEAFF
.	TRBV24-1	TRBJ1-2	CATSLVTAGNYGYTF
.	TRBV20-1	TRBJ1-5	CSAGTGVQPQHF
.	TRBV25-1	TRBJ1-4	CASSSEKLFF
.	TRBV29-1	TRBJ2-5	CSVSGGQGETQYF
few	TRBV28	TRBJ1-5	CASSLCLGSHCNQPQHF
.	TRBV3-1	TRBJ1-5	CASSYGVSNQPQHF
.	TRBV10-3	TRBJ1-3	CAITKDRGPGNTIYF
.	TRBV20-1	TRBJ1-2	CSAIQGLKTYGYTF
.	TRBV21-1	TRBJ1-2	CASSETPQGDDGYTF
many	TRBV2	TRBJ2-7	CAWTGTPSSYEQYF
many	TRBV15	TRBJ2-7	CATSRDRGLGEQYF
.	TRBV2	TRBJ1-3	CASSDVAGDGNTIYF
.	TRBV24-1	TRBJ2-6	CATFRVAGANVLTF